Below, 8 T cell receptor beta chains from the same sample are listed, as sequenced in a study of technical replicates of blood from a few donors (dated by TCRdb to about 2017). Library preparation employed the immunoSEQ multiplex PCR assay. In TCRdb, the immuneACCESS table is reduced to in-frame sequences with V and J assigned. These tables do not hold every clone; where another copy was compared, an unresolved V gene accounts for under half, and the others remain unexplained. Counted in this sample were tens of thousands of clones; roughly 96% of them appeared once. The biggest ten clones account for 0.2% to 0.25% of the sample. The sample comprised T cells isolated from PBMCs. The receptors shown here come from a human donor in good health.

DNA for the CDR3: TGTGCCAGCTCACCACCCGGCGGGGATCAGCCCCAGCATTTT. Its translation: CASSPPGGDQPQHF. This chain uses TRBV18 with TRBJ1-5; D is uncertain. CDR1 is KGHSH and CDR2 is LQKENI in the germline V gene. This CDR3 is built from 14 residues. Trimming cost V 0 bases and J 5 bases, with 8 bases left between them.

CDR3 coding DNA: TGTGCCAGCAGTTATGCAGGGTCGTTCACTGAAGCTTTCTTT. Its translation is CASSYAGSFTEAFF. The V and J genes are TRBV6-5 and TRBJ1-1; D is perhaps TRBD1 (5 bases). Trimming pared 3 bases from V and 4 bases from J, leaving 12 bases between. Per the germline V gene, CDR1 is MNHEY and CDR2 is SVGAGI. The CDR3 contains 14 residues.

The chain joins TRBV2 to TRBJ2-2; D might be TRBD1 (6 bases). Trimming took 10 bases from V and 5 from J, leaving 17 bases between them. The germline V gene encodes CDR1 SNHLY and CDR2 FYNNEI. The CDR3 is 14 residues long. CDR3 nucleotide sequence: TGTGCCACCAAGTCCCAGGGGTGGACCGGGGAGCTGTTTTTT. Protein product: CATKSQGWTGELFF.

The chain links TRBV7-3 to TRBJ1-1; no firm D call. V lost 5 bases to trimming and J lost 1 base, with 11 bases between them. The CDR3 extends over 14 amino acids. Germline loops: CDR1 SGHTA, CDR2 FQGTGA. As DNA, the CDR3 is TGTGCCAGCAGCGTAGCCGGGAGGAACACTGAAGCTTTCTTT. Translating gives CASSVAGRNTEAFF.

This chain links TRBV2 with TRBJ2-5; 8 nucleotides agree with TRBD1. From germline, CDR1 is SNHLY and CDR2 FYNNEI. The trim removed 1 base at V and 4 bases at J, leaving 2 bases unmatched. The CDR3 runs to 14 residues. The CDR3 is CASSEGTGRETQYF. The CDR3 nucleotides read TGTGCCAGCAGTGAAGGGACAGGGAGAGAGACCCAGTACTTC.

This clone was counted once. The chain combines TRBV12-5 with TRBJ2-1; 7 bases are a match to TRBD1. V was clipped by 3 bases and J by 4 bases; unmatched bases: 3. This CDR3 spans 14 amino acids. The germline gives CDR1 LGHNT, CDR2 FRNRAP. This chain's CDR3 is CASGLGDRYNEQFF. CDR3 coding DNA: TGTGCTAGTGGTTTAGGGGACAGATACAATGAGCAGTTCTTC.

This rearrangement joins TRBV28 to TRBJ1-6, with 7 bases matching TRBD1. Germline-derived CDR1 and CDR2 are MDHEN and SYDVKM. The CDR3 spans 15 residues. Unmatched junction bases numbered 7, after V lost 4 bases and J lost 7 bases. As DNA, the CDR3 is TGTGCCAGCAGTTCCCGGACAGGCTCGAATTCACCCCTCCACTTT. Translation gives CASSSRTGSNSPLHF.

The V gene is TRBV28, the J gene TRBJ2-1; 10 bases align to TRBD1. From germline, CDR1 is MDHEN and CDR2 SYDVKM. This CDR3 spans 15 amino acids. With V trimmed by 2 bases and J by 4 bases, 2 bases remained unmatched. CDR3 nucleotide sequence: TGTGCCAGCAGTTTAATGGGACAGGGGTACAATGAGCAGTTCTTC. It specifies CASSLMGQGYNEQFF.